This T cell receptor beta chain was identified in a study of blood T cell repertoires in COVID-19. Looking at the study overall: Whether acute or convalescent, the COVID-19 samples came from the United States, Italy and Spain.

How the authors handled the data: Using reference gene primer amplification, nucleated cell counts were estimated. Profiling relied on immunoSEQ multiplex PCR, and the TCRdb table lists in-frame clones only, not all of them. Clonal size and the V and J genes are those of that table, whereas D and trimming came from the DNA. The sample carries some 250,000 clones, approximately 85% recorded once. Trimming took 3 bases from V and 2 from J, leaving 10 bases between them. This CDR3 comprises 14 residues. Germline V gene sequence: CDR1 SNHLY, CDR2 FYNNEI. The chain carries TRBV2 and TRBJ1-2, with a possible D match to TRBD1 (6 bases). The sequence came from a human donor in a cohort sampled during active COVID-19. The specimen sequenced was peripheral blood. In nucleotides, the CDR3 is TGTGCCAGCAGTGACAGGGGCGGGAACTATGGCTACACCTTC. Amino acids: CASSDRGGNYGYTF.